A selection of T cell receptor beta chains follows, all from one sample in a study of beta chain features in type 1 diabetes. The repertoire was sequenced with immunoSEQ multiplex PCR; TCRdb's copy has only in-frame clones and lacks some. The table records 100,000 to 150,000 clones, around 9% of them present only once. The sequencing sample was made of central memory CD4+ T cells from blood. All receptors come from a man younger than 45 with type 1 diabetes. The CDR3 runs from the conserved cysteine through the conserved F or W. Fields, in order: D gene, V gene, clone size, J gene, CDR3 DNA, CDR3 protein. A D gene is named only where the DNA matches it firmly. Size tells how often a clone was seen (once, few, many) or the class of an expanded clone, and some rows leave it out.

>TRBD1|TRBV6-6|NA|TRBJ1-5
TGTGCCAGCAGCGGGGACAGTCAGCCCCAGCATTTT
CASSGDSQPQHF
>NA|TRBV4-2|NA|TRBJ1-6
TGTGCCAGCAGCTTAGCGGCCTCGGTGGCCTCACCCCTCCACTTT
CASSLAASVASPLHF
>NA|TRBV5-1|few|TRBJ1-4
TGCGCCAGCAGCCCAGCCAGCGAAAATGAAAAACTGTTTTTT
CASSPASENEKLFF
>NA|TRBV6-5|NA|TRBJ2-7
TGTGCCAGCAGTAACGGTATTGTGGGGCCTTACGAGCAGTACTTC
CASSNGIVGPYEQYF
>TRBD1|TRBV5-1|NA|TRBJ1-5
TGCGCCAGCAGCTTCGGGACAGAAGGCCAGCCCCAGCATTTT
CASSFGTEGQPQHF
>NA|TRBV7-2|many|TRBJ1-5
TGTGCCAGCAGCTTAGGGGCCAGTCAGCCCCAGCATTTT
CASSLGASQPQHF
>TRBD1|TRBV29-1|NA|TRBJ1-5
TGCAGCGTCGCTCTGGGACAGTACAATCAGCCCCAGCATTTT
CSVALGQYNQPQHF
>TRBD2|TRBV7-9|NA|TRBJ2-5
TGTGCCAGCAGCCCCGGGCTAGCGGGGTCAGAGACCCAGTACTTC
CASSPGLAGSETQYF
>NA|TRBV7-3|NA|TRBJ1-1
TGTGCCAGCAGCCTCCAGGGGTACACTGAAGCTTTCTTT
CASSLQGYTEAFF
>NA|TRBV5-4|few|TRBJ1-2
TGTGCCAGCAGCGGTCGAGGCAGCTGGGGAGCGGGCGGCTACACCTTC
CASSGRGSWGAGGYTF
>NA|TRBV5-1|NA|TRBJ2-7
TGCGCCAGCAGCTTGCGGGAGAGCAACGAGCAGTACTTC
CASSLRESNEQYF
>TRBD1|TRBV6-1|few|TRBJ2-5
TGTGCCAGCAGACAGGGACAGGGTACGGAGACCCAGTACTTC
CASRQGQGTETQYF
>TRBD1|TRBV10-3|few|TRBJ2-5
TGTGCCATCAGCCCGGGACAGCAAGAGACCCAGTACTTC
CAISPGQQETQYF
>NA|TRBV28|few|TRBJ1-5
TGTGCCAGCCGGGAGCCGGGGCACAGCAATCAGCCCCAGCATTTT
CASREPGHSNQPQHF
>NA|TRBV30|few|TRBJ1-1
TGTGCCTGGTCCGCGGGGGGTGCGTATGAGGGTGAAGCTTTCTTT
CAWSAGGAYEGEAFF
>NA|TRBV7-6|few|TRBJ1-1
TGTGCCAGCAGCTTAGAGCCAGCCGGGGCTGAAGCTTTCTTT
CASSLEPAGAEAFF
>NA|TRBV29-1|few|TRBJ1-3
TGCAGCGCTAAAAACTCTGGAAACACCATATATTTT
CSAKNSGNTIYF
>NA|TRBV29-1|NA|TRBJ1-1
TGCAGCGTGCGCGTCACGGGGTTCGACACTGAAGCTTTCTTT
CSVRVTGFDTEAFF
>NA|TRBV4-2|NA|TRBJ2-5
TGTGCCAGCAGCCTTCCAGGCGAGGGATCGGGACTGGGGGTAGAGACCCAGTACTTC
CASSLPGEGSGLGVETQYF
>NA|TRBV27|once|TRBJ1-5
TGTGCCAGCATACTAGGACAGCCCCAGCATTTT
CASILGQPQHF
>NA|TRBV6-5|NA|TRBJ1-2
TGTGCCATCCGTGACAGCGTGTATGGCTACACCTTC
CAIRDSVYGYTF
>NA|TRBV6-5|NA|TRBJ1-2
TGTGCCAGTTCCGCCCGGGAGAACTATGGCTACACCTTC
CASSARENYGYTF
>TRBD1|TRBV10-3|NA|TRBJ2-5
TGTGCCATCAGGACCGGGACAGGGAAAGAGACCCAGTACTTC
CAIRTGTGKETQYF
>TRBD1|TRBV9|NA|TRBJ1-1
TGTGCCAGCAGCGATCAGAACCGGGACAGGAACACTGAAGCTTTCTTT
CASSDQNRDRNTEAFF
>TRBD1|TRBV5-4|NA|TRBJ2-5
TGTGCCAGCAGCACCGCCTCGGGACAGGGTTTAGAGACCCAGTACTTC
CASSTASGQGLETQYF
>TRBD1|TRBV6-5|few|TRBJ1-5
TGTGCCAGCACGCTTGGGACAGGGGACAATCAGCCCCAGCATTTT
CASTLGTGDNQPQHF
>NA|TRBV7-9|many|TRBJ1-4
TGTGCCAGCAGCCGAGATCATGAAAAACTGTTTTTT
CASSRDHEKLFF
>NA|TRBV11-2|few|TRBJ1-1
TGTGCCAGCAGCTTAGATCGCAGGGGCACTGAAGCTTTCTTT
CASSLDRRGTEAFF
>NA|TRBV28|few|TRBJ2-1
TGTGCCAGCCGATCCCAGGAATCTGGCTACAATGAGCAGTTCTTC
CASRSQESGYNEQFF
>TRBD1|TRBV10-3|few|TRBJ2-7
TGTGCCATCAGTGTCGATCCCGGGACAGGGGCGGGCTACGAGCAGTACTTC
CAISVDPGTGAGYEQYF
>NA|TRBV5-4|few|TRBJ1-6
TGCGCCAGCAGCCAAGAAGGAGACCACGATAATTCACCCCTCCACTTT
CASSQEGDHDNSPLHF
>NA|TRBV28|NA|TRBJ2-3
TGTGCCAGCAGTGTGGTCGGAGCTACGCAGTATTTT
CASSVVGATQYF
>NA|TRBV30|few|TRBJ1-1
TGTGCCTGGAGTGTTCAGGTTGAAGCTTTCTTT
CAWSVQVEAFF
>NA|TRBV10-3|NA|TRBJ2-7
TGTGCCATCAGTGGAGCCTCAGGAGAGCAGTACTTC
CAISGASGEQYF
>NA|TRBV5-6|NA|TRBJ1-2
TGTGCCAGCGGAAGACAGAACCGTAACTATGGCTACACCTTC
CASGRQNRNYGYTF
>NA|TRBV12-5|NA|TRBJ2-3
TGTGCTAGTGCTCGGGGAACGCAGTTGAGCACAGATACGCAGTATTTT
CASARGTQLSTDTQYF
>TRBD1|TRBV4-3|few|TRBJ2-4
TGCGCCAGCAGCCAGCTATCCGGGACAGATGGCTTTCAGTACTTC
CASSQLSGTDGFQYF
>NA|TRBV19|NA|TRBJ2-5
TGTGCCAGCCGGCCGGGACAAGATCAAGAGACCCAGTACTTC
CASRPGQDQETQYF
>NA|TRBV15|NA|TRBJ2-5
TGTGCCACCAGCAGAGATAGGGGTGGGGAGACCCAGTACTTC
CATSRDRGGETQYF
>TRBD2|TRBV7-9|NA|TRBJ2-5
TGTGCCAGCAGCTTAGGACGGGGGGGCCTGGAGACCCAGTACTTC
CASSLGRGGLETQYF
>NA|TRBV2|NA|TRBJ1-2
TGTGCCAGCAGTCCCCGCTATGGCTACACCTTC
CASSPRYGYTF
>TRBD1|TRBV5-6|few|TRBJ2-7
TGTGCCAGCACCCCGGGACAGGGTCTAGAGCAGTACTTC
CASTPGQGLEQYF
>TRBD2|TRBV7-6|few|TRBJ2-5
TGTGCCTCAGCGGGGGGGCGCACAGAGACCCAGTACTTC
CASAGGRTETQYF
>NA|TRBV6-5|NA|TRBJ2-3
TGTGCCAGCACCCAAGCGGGCACAGATACGCAGTATTTT
CASTQAGTDTQYF
>NA|TRBV15|NA|TRBJ2-1
TGTGCCACCAGCAGAGATCGAGGGCAGGATGAGCAGTTCTTC
CATSRDRGQDEQFF
>TRBD1|TRBV6-1|NA|TRBJ1-1
TGTGCCAGCAGTCCTCGACAGGGGGCTGGTGAAGCTTTCTTT
CASSPRQGAGEAFF
>TRBD1|TRBV19|few|TRBJ2-5
TGTGCCAGTAGTATAGACGGGACAGCAGAAGAGACCCAGTACTTC
CASSIDGTAEETQYF
>NA|TRBV18|few|TRBJ2-2
TGTGCCAGCTCACCGCTAGATTTCACCGGGGAGCTGTTTTTT
CASSPLDFTGELFF
>TRBD1|TRBV28|NA|TRBJ1-3
TGTGCCAGCAGTTTACAGGGGGCGGCTGGAAACACCATATATTTT
CASSLQGAAGNTIYF
>TRBD1|TRBV5-1|NA|TRBJ2-7
TGCGCCAGCAGAGGACAGGGGATTAACGAGCAGTACTTC
CASRGQGINEQYF